This T cell receptor beta chain comes out of a study of tumor-infiltrating lymphocytes in primary liver carcinoma. General study findings and limits: Paired tumor-adjacent and tumor-blood samples overlapped less than tumor region pairs did. Bulk, unsorted sampling meant CD4+ and CD8+ repertoires went uncompared.

Blood RNA originated from unsorted whole blood, with germline DNA additionally extracted. Germline assignment: CDR1 MNHNY and CDR2 SVGAGI (reference sequence). The CDR3 is made up of 14 amino acids. In the case of this clonotype: Its target is not known. A much larger clone sits a single nucleotide away, making a read error possible.

TCR beta cDNA was reverse-transcribed from 500 ng of total RNA. The reaction used a constant-region primer and ProtoScript II reverse transcriptase. Three-round nested multiplex PCR performed with slightly modified ARM-PCR produced the TCR beta libraries. Amplification in the first two PCR rounds was performed using TRBV1-TRBV30 forward primers and a C-beta reverse primer for approximately 10 cycles each. TCRdb used MiXCR to reprocess the multiplex PCR reads, holding one entry per CDR3 protein. The repertoire includes almost 200,000 distinct CDR3 sequences, about 65% of them detected once, and approximately 6.5% sits in the top ten.

Sequenced input: peripheral blood. This receptor was identified in a woman aged 55-70 years with primary liver carcinoma and hepatitis B virus infection. The chain combines TRBV6-6 with TRBJ2-5; D remains unclear. The CDR3 DNA reads as TGTGCCAACAGTTACCAAACAACCCAAGAGACCCAGTACTTC. The encoded protein is CANSYQTTQETQYF.